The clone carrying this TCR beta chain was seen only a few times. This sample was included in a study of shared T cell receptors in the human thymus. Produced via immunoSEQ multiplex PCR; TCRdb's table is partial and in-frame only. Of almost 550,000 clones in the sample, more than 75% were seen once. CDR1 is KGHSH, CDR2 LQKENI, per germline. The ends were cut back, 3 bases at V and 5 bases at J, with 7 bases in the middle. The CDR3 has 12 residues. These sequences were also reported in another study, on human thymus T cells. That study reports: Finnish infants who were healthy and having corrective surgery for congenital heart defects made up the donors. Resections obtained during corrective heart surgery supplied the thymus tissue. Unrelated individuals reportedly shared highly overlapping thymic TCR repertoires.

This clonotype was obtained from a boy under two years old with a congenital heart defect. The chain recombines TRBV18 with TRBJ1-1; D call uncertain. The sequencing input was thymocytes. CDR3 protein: CASSPKATEAFF. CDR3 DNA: TGTGCCAGCTCACCTAAAGCAACTGAAGCTTTCTTT.